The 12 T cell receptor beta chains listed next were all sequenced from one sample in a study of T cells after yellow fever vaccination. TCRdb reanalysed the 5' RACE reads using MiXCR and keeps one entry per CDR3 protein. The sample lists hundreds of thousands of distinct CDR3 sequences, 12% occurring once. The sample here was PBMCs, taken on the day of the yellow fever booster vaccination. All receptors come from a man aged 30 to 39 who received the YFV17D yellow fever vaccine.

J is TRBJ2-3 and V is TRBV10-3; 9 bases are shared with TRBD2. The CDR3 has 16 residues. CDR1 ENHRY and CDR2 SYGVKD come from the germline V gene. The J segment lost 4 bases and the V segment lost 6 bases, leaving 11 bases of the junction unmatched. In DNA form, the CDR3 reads TGTGCCATCAGCGAGCCCAGCGGGAGGCTCGCAGATACGCAGTATTTT. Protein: CAISEPSGRLADTQYF.

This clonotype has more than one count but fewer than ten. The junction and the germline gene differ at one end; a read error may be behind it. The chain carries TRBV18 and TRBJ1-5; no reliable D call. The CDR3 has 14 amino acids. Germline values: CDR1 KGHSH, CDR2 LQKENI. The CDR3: CASSPTSNNQAQHF. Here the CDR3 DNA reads TGTGCCAGCTCACCAACTTCCAATAATCAGGCCCAGCATTTT.

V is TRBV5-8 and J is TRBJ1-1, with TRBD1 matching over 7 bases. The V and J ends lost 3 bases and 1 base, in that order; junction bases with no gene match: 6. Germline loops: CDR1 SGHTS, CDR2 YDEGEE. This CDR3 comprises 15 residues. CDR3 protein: CASSWVRDRNTEAFF. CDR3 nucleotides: TGTGCCAGCAGCTGGGTGCGGGACAGGAACACTGAAGCTTTCTTT.

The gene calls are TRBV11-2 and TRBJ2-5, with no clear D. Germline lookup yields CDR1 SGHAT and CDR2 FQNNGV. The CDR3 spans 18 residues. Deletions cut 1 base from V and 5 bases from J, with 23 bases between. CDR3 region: CASSLALQRLGSAETQYF. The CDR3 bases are TGTGCCAGCAGCTTAGCTCTTCAAAGGTTAGGTAGTGCCGAGACCCAGTACTTC.

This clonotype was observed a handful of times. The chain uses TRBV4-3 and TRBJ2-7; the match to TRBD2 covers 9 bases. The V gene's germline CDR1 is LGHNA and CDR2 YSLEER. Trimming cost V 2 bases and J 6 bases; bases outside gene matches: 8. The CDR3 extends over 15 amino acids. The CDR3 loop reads CASSQLAGEGGEQYF. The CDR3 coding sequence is TGCGCCAGCAGCCAATTAGCGGGAGAAGGTGGCGAGCAGTACTTC.

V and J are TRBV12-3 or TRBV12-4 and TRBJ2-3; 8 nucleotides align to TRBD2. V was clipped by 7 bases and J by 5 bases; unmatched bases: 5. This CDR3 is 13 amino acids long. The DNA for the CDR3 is TGTGCCAGCACCCTGGCGGGAGGAGATACGCAGTATTTT. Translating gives CASTLAGGDTQYF.

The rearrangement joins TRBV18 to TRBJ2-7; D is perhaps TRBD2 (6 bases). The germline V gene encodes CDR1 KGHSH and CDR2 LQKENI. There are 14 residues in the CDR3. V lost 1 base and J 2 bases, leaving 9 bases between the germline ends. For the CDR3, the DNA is TGTGCCAGCTCACCACAGGGGAGGACCTACGAGCAGTACTTC. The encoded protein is CASSPQGRTYEQYF.

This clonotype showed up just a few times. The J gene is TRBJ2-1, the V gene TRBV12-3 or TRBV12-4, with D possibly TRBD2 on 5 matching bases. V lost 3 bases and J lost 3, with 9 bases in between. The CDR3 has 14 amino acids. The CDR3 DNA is TGTGCCAGCAGTTTTGACCGGGGCTACAATGAGCAGTTCTTC. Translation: CASSFDRGYNEQFF.

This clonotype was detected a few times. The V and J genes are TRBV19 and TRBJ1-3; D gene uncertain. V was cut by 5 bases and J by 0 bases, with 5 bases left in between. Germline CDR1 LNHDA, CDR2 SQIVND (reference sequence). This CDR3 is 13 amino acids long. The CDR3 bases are TGTGCCAGTAGTTCAAGCTCTGGAAACACCATATATTTT. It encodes CASSSSSGNTIYF.

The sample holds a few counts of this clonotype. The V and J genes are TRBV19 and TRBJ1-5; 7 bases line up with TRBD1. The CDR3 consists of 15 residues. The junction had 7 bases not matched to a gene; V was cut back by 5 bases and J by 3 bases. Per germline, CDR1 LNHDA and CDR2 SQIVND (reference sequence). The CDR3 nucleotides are TGTGCCAGTAGTTCCAGGGGGTCCCCCAATCAGCCCCAGCATTTT. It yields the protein CASSSRGSPNQPQHF. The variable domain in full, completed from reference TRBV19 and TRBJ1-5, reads DGGITQSPKYLFRKEGQNVTLSCEQNLNHDAMYWYRQDPGQGLRLIYYSQIVNDFQKGDIAEGYSVSREKKESFPLTVTSAQKNPTAFYLCASSSRGSPNQPQHFGDGTRLSIL.

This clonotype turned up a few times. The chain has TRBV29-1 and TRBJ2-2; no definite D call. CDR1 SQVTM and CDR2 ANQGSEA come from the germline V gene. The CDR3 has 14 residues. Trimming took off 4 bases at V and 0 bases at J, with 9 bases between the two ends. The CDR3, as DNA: TGCAGCGTTGGGCAGAACGCGAACACCGGGGAGCTGTTTTTT. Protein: CSVGQNANTGELFF.

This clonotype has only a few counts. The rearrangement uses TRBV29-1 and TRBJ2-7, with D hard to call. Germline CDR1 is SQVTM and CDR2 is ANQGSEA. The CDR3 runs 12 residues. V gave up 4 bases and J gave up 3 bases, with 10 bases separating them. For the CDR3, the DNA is TGCAGCGTTGGCTCCGGTCGCTACGAGCAGTACTTC. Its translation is CSVGSGRYEQYF.